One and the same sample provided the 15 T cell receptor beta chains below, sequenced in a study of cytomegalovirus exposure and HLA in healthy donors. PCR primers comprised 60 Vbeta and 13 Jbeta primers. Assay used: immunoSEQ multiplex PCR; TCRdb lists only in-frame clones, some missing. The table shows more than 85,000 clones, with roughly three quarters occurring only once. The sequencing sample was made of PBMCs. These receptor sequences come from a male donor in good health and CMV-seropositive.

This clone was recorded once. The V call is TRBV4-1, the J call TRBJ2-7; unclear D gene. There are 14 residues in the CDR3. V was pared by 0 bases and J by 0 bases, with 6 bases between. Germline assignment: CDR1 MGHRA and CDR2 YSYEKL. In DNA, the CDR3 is TGCGCCAGCAGCCAAGATCACGGCTCCTACGAGCAGTACTTC. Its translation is CASSQDHGSYEQYF.

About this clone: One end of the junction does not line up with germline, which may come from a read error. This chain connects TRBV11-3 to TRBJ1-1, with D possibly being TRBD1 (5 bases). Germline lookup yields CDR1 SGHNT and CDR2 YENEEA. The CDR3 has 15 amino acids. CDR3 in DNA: TGTGCCAGCACCTTAGATCTCACAGGATCCACTGAAGCTTTCTTT. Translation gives CASTLDLTGSTEAFF. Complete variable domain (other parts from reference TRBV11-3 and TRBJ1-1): EAGVVQSPRYKIIEKKQPVAFWCNPISGHNTLYWYLQNLGQGPELLIRYENEEAVDDSQLPKDRFSAERLKGVDSTLKIQPAELGDSAVYLCASTLDLTGSTEAFFGQGTRLTVV.

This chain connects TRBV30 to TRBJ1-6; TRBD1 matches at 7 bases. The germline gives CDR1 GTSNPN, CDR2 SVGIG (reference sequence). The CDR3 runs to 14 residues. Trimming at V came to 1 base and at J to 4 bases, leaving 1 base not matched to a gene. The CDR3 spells CAWSGGQYNSPLHF. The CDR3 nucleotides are TGTGCCTGGAGTGGGGGACAGTATAATTCACCCCTCCACTTT.

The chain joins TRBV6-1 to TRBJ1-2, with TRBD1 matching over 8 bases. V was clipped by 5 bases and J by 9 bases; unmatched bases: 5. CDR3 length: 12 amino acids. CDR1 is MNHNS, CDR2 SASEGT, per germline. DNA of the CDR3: TGTGCCAGCAGTAGGGACAGGCGGAGCTACACCTTC. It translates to CASSRDRRSYTF.

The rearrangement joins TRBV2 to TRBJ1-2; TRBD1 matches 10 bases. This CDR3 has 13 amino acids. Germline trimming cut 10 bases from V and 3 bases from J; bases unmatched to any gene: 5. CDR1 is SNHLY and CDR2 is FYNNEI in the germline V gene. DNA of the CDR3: TGTGCCACCCGACAGGGGGCGGACTATGGCTACACCTTC. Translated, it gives CATRQGADYGYTF.

The CDR3 loop is CASTPGWGSYNEQFF. The CDR3 DNA reads as TGTGCCAGCACCCCGGGGTGGGGAAGCTACAATGAGCAGTTCTTC. V and J are TRBV6-6 and TRBJ2-1; tentative D call: TRBD2 (5 bases). Germline V gene lookup returns CDR1 MNHNY and CDR2 SVGAGI (reference sequence). V was trimmed by 7 bases and J by 3 bases, leaving 16 bases between them. The length of the CDR3 is 15 residues.

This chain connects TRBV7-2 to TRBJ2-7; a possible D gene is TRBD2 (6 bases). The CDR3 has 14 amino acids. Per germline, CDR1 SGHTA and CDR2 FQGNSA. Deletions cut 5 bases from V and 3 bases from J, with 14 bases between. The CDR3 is CASSPGTEFYEQYF. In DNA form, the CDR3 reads TGTGCCAGCAGCCCAGGGACTGAGTTCTACGAGCAGTACTTC.

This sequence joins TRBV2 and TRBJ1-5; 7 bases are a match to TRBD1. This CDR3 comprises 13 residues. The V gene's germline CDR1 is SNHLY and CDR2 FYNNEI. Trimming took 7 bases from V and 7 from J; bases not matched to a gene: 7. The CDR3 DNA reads TGTGCCAGCACAAGGGGGCAGTGGCAGCCCCAGCATTTT. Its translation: CASTRGQWQPQHF.

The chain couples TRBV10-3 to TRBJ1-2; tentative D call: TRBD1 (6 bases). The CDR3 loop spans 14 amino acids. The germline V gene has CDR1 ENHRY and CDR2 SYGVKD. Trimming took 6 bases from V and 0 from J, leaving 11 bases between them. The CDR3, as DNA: TGTGCCATCAGCCTTGGGACACCTAACTATGGCTACACCTTC. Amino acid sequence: CAISLGTPNYGYTF.

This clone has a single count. The CDR3 region has the DNA TGTGCCAGCAGTAATAGCGGGGGGACCCAGTACTTC. Translating gives CASSNSGGTQYF. V is TRBV25-1 and J is TRBJ2-5, with 9 bases that match TRBD2. The germline V gene encodes CDR1 MGHDK and CDR2 SYGVNS. This CDR3 spans 12 amino acids. Unmatched junction bases numbered 2, after V lost 5 bases and J lost 7 bases.

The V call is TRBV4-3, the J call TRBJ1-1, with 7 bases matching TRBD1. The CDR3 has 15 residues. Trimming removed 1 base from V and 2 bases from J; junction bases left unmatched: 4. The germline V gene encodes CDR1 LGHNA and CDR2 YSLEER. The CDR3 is CASSQAWTGNTEAFF. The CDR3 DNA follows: TGCGCCAGCAGCCAAGCCTGGACAGGTAACACTGAAGCTTTCTTT.

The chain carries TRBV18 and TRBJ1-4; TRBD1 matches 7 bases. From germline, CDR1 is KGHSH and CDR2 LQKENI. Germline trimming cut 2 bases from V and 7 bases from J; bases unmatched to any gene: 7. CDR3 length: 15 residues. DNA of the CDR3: TGTGCCAGCTCACCAATGACAGGGTCGATTGAAAAACTGTTTTTT. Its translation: CASSPMTGSIEKLFF. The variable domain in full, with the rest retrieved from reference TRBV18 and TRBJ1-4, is NAGVMQNPRHLVRRRGQEARLRCSPMKGHSHVYWYRQLPEEGLKFMVYLQKENIIDESGMPKERFSAEFPKEGPSILRIQQVVRGDSAAYFCASSPMTGSIEKLFFGSGTQLSVL.

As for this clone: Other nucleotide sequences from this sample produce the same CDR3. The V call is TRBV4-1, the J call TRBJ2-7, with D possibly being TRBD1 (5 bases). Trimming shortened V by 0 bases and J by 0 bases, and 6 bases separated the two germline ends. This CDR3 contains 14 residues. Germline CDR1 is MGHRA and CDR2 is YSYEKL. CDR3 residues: CASSQDDSSYEQYF. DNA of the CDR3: TGCGCCAGCAGCCAAGATGACAGCTCCTACGAGCAGTACTTC.

As DNA, the CDR3 is TGTGCCAGCAGCTTAGATCTGGCAGACTATAATTCACCCCTCCACTTT. This gives the protein CASSLDLADYNSPLHF. The chain is built from TRBV7-2 and TRBJ1-6; no clear D gene. The CDR3 sequence is 16 residues long. V was trimmed by 1 base and J by 3 bases, leaving 10 bases between them. The germline V gene has CDR1 SGHTA and CDR2 FQGNSA.

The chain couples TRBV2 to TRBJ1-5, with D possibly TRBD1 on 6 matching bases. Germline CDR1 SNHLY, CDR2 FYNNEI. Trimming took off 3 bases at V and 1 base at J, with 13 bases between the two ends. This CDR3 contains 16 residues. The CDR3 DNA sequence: TGTGCCAGCAGTGAGAGGGGGTCTAGGAGCAATCAGCCCCAGCATTTT. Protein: CASSERGSRSNQPQHF.